Shown below are 30 T cell receptor beta chains from a single sample sequenced in a study of shared clonotypes between healthy human individuals. The method was immunoSEQ multiplex PCR; TCRdb's version includes in-frame clones alone and lacks a portion of them. The sample contains over 2 million clones, about 90% of which appear only once. The sequencing sample was made of naive CD4+ T cells from PBMCs. The subset was: CD45RA+ positively selected. The receptors originated from a man younger than 35 in good health. Some clones in this sample may be carry-over from other donors' samples.

The chain couples TRBV2 to TRBJ2-7; unclear D gene. Trimming left V 8 bases short and J 1 base short, with 9 bases between. The CDR3 is 12 amino acids. Germline values: CDR1 SNHLY, CDR2 FYNNEI. The CDR3 loop reads CASSLPSYEQYF. CDR3 DNA sequence: TGTGCCAGCTCTCTTCCTTCCTACGAGCAGTACTTC.

In this sample, this clone turned up once. The chain has TRBV6-4 and TRBJ2-3; 10 bases are shared with TRBD2. The CDR3 extends over 14 amino acids. V was clipped by 3 bases and J by 4 bases; unmatched bases: 1. Germline V gives CDR1 MRHNA, CDR2 SNTAGT. The CDR3 coding sequence is TGTGCCAGCAGTGAAGGACTAGCGGCAGATACGCAGTATTTT. This gives the protein CASSEGLAADTQYF.

This rearrangement joins TRBV28 to TRBJ1-2; 7 bases match TRBD1. Trimming cost V 5 bases and J 4 bases; bases outside gene matches: 1. This CDR3 spans 12 amino acids. The germline CDR1 and CDR2 sequences are MDHEN and SYDVKM. This chain's CDR3 is CASSRGLYGYTF. In DNA form, the CDR3 reads TGTGCCAGCAGTAGGGGGCTCTATGGCTACACCTTC.

This chain uses TRBV6-6 with TRBJ1-2; no clear D. Trimming left V 6 bases short and J 10 bases short, with 15 bases between. Germline V gene data show CDR1 as MNHNY and CDR2 as SVGAGI (reference sequence). The CDR3 is 12 residues long. CDR3 nucleotides: TGTGCCAGCAGCCAGTATAGCTTCGACTACACCTTC. As protein: CASSQYSFDYTF.

This sequence joins TRBV30 and TRBJ1-2; 9 bases map to TRBD1. From germline, CDR1 is GTSNPN and CDR2 SVGIG (reference sequence). V lost 2 bases to trimming and J lost 2 bases; unmatched junction nucleotides: 12. The CDR3 runs to 17 residues. The CDR3 sequence is CAWSLISGQGTNYGYTF. The CDR3 nucleotides are TGTGCCTGGAGTCTTATATCAGGACAGGGGACCAACTATGGCTACACCTTC.

Note on this clone: An end of the junction differs from the germline gene, which may be a read error. This rearrangement joins TRBV4-2 to TRBJ2-7; 9 bases line up with TRBD1. Germline CDR1 is LGHNA and CDR2 is YNFKEQ. The CDR3 is 14 residues long. In DNA, the CDR3 is TGTGCCAGCAACCAAGAGGACAGGGGATACGAGCAGTACTTC. This encodes CASNQEDRGYEQYF.

The chain is built from TRBV6-1 and TRBJ2-5; the D gene is possibly TRBD2 (5 bases). The V gene lost 8 bases and the J gene lost 5 bases, with 18 bases spanning the gap. Germline CDR1 and CDR2: MNHNS and SASEGT. CDR3 length equals 14 residues. For the CDR3, the DNA is TGTGCCAGCTCCCTGGTCTCGGGGTTGGAGACCCAGTACTTC. Amino acid sequence: CASSLVSGLETQYF.

In this sample, this clone turned up once. This chain uses TRBV6-5 with TRBJ2-2; 8 bases match TRBD1. This CDR3 spans 14 amino acids. Germline V lookup: CDR1 MNHEY, CDR2 SVGAGI. Trimming took 6 bases from V and 7 from J; bases not matched to a gene: 7. DNA of the CDR3: TGTGCCAGCAGGCCATGGACAGGGTACGGGGAGCTGTTTTTT. It translates to CASRPWTGYGELFF.

The table lists this clone with a count of one. V is TRBV28 and J is TRBJ1-4; 9 bases are shared with TRBD1. V trimming: 4 bases; J trimming: 8 bases; junction bases outside the gene matches: 11. The CDR3 consists of 16 residues. CDR1 is MDHEN, CDR2 SYDVKM, per germline. CDR3 sequence (DNA): TGTGCCAGCAGTTACGTCCAAGGGACAGGGCTCGAAAAACTGTTTTTT. It translates to CASSYVQGTGLEKLFF. Full variable domain (missing parts from reference TRBV28 and TRBJ1-4): DVKVTQSSRYLVKRTGEKVFLECVQDMDHENMFWYRQDPGLGLRLIYFSYDVKMKEKGDIPEGYSVSREKKERFSLILESASTNQTSMYLCASSYVQGTGLEKLFFGSGTQLSVL.

The rearrangement uses TRBV18 and TRBJ1-1; D gene ambiguous. The CDR3 loop spans 13 amino acids. Trimming cost V 5 bases and J 4 bases, with 11 bases left between them. Germline V gene sequence: CDR1 KGHSH, CDR2 LQKENI. The chain's CDR3 is CASSTELRTEAFF. The DNA of the CDR3 is TGTGCCAGCTCAACGGAATTGCGCACTGAAGCTTTCTTT.

The chain has TRBV28 and TRBJ1-5, with D possibly matching TRBD1 (6 bases). V lost 4 bases and J 4 bases, leaving 11 bases between the germline ends. Germline V gene lookup returns CDR1 MDHEN and CDR2 SYDVKM. The CDR3 totals 14 residues. In nucleotides, the CDR3 is TGTGCCAGCAGTTCGGACAGCCTTAATCAGCCCCAGCATTTT. This sequence encodes CASSSDSLNQPQHF.

This chain joins TRBV18 and TRBJ1-3; D is possibly TRBD1 (5 bases). The CDR3 covers 15 residues. The ends were cut back, 2 bases at V and 4 bases at J, with 12 bases in the middle. CDR1 is KGHSH and CDR2 is LQKENI in the germline V gene. The CDR3 coding sequence is TGTGCCAGCTCACCATCCGGGGGGACCGGAAACACCATATATTTT. Translated, it gives CASSPSGGTGNTIYF.

The J gene is TRBJ2-7, the V gene TRBV7-3; no reliable D call. Per germline, CDR1 SGHTA and CDR2 FQGTGA. V was trimmed by 5 bases and J by 2 bases, leaving 13 bases between them. The CDR3 length is 14 residues. As DNA, the CDR3 is TGTGCCAGCAGCCATGGGCGCGAGCCCTACGAGCAGTACTTC. It is translated as CASSHGREPYEQYF.

This clone was seen once. The genes are TRBV9 and TRBJ2-3; 9 bases line up with TRBD2. Per the germline V gene, CDR1 is SGDLS and CDR2 is YYNGEE. Unmatched junction bases numbered 10, after V lost 0 bases and J lost 5 bases. This CDR3 contains 17 residues. As DNA, the CDR3 is TGTGCCAGCAGCGTAGCGGGGACTAGCCCCTGGGTAGATACGCAGTATTTT. Amino acid sequence: CASSVAGTSPWVDTQYF. The full variable domain, with the rest looked up from reference TRBV9 and TRBJ2-3, is DSGVTQTPKHLITATGQRVTLRCSPRSGDLSVYWYQQSLDQGLQFLIQYYNGEERAKGNILERFSAQQFPDLHSELNLSSLELGDSALYFCASSVAGTSPWVDTQYFGPGTRLTVL.

This clone was seen a few times. CDR3 in DNA: TGTGCCACTCACCTTTATGGCTACACCTTC. Translating it yields CATHLYGYTF. This rearrangement joins TRBV19 to TRBJ1-2; no reliable D call. Trimming left V 10 bases short and J 5 bases short, with 8 bases between. CDR1 and CDR2 (germline): LNHDA, SQIVND (reference sequence). This CDR3 has 10 residues.

The CDR3 spells CASGNRNTDTQYF. CDR3 nucleotide sequence: TGTGCCAGCGGAAACAGAAACACAGATACGCAGTATTTT. V usage is TRBV7-3 and J usage is TRBJ2-3; D remains ambiguous. Trimming stripped 8 bases from V and 2 bases from J, with 11 bases between. The CDR3 contains 13 residues. Germline CDR1 is SGHTA and CDR2 is FQGTGA. The complete variable domain, with remaining parts taken from reference TRBV7-3 and TRBJ2-3, reads GAGVSQTPSNKVTEKGKYVELRCDPISGHTALYWYRQSLGQGPEFLIYFQGTGAADDSGLPNDRFFAVRPEGSVSTLKIQRTERGDSAVYLCASGNRNTDTQYFGPGTRLTVL.

This clone was found a few times. This chain connects TRBV28 to TRBJ1-5; no clear D gene. The CDR3 spans 12 residues. Trimming took off 7 bases at V and 1 base at J, with 5 bases between the two ends. In germline, CDR1 is MDHEN, CDR2 SYDVKM. The CDR3 nucleotides read TGTGCCAGCACAGTCAGCAATCAGCCCCAGCATTTT. Translated: CASTVSNQPQHF.

The gene calls are TRBV27 and TRBJ1-2, with D uncertain. V shed 3 bases and J shed 0 bases, with 8 bases lying between them. Germline loops: CDR1 MNHEY, CDR2 SMNVEV (reference sequence). The CDR3 length is 14 residues. CDR3 nucleotides: TGTGCCAGCAGTTTCAGTCTAGCTAACTATGGCTACACCTTC. As protein: CASSFSLANYGYTF.

The chain recombines TRBV5-1 with TRBJ2-6, with 12 positions matching TRBD1. The CDR3 has 17 amino acids. Germline V gene sequence: CDR1 SGHRS, CDR2 YFSETQ. The V segment lost 2 bases and the J segment 2 bases; nucleotides outside the gene matches: 2. The CDR3 nucleotides are TGCGCCAGCAGCTTCGGGACAGGGGGCGCTGGGGCCAACGTCCTGACTTTC. Translation gives CASSFGTGGAGANVLTF.

CDR3 nucleotide sequence: TGTGCCAGCAGCTCGATACAGGGGAGTCAAAACATTCAGTACTTC. Translation gives CASSSIQGSQNIQYF. V usage is TRBV11-2 and J usage is TRBJ2-4, with 7 bases lining up with TRBD1. The CDR3 length is 15 residues. From germline, CDR1 is SGHAT and CDR2 FQNNGV. V gave up 4 bases and J gave up 5 bases; unmatched junction bases: 8.

The chain links TRBV5-8 to TRBJ2-1; 14 bases match TRBD2. The V and J ends lost 2 bases and 5 bases, in that order; junction bases with no gene match: 6. Germline lookup yields CDR1 SGHTS and CDR2 YDEGEE. The CDR3 is 17 amino acids. The CDR3 region has the DNA TGTGCCAGCAGCTTTGGAAAGGGACTAGCGGGAGACAATGAGCAGTTCTTC. As protein: CASSFGKGLAGDNEQFF.

A single count supports this clone. V is TRBV7-8 and J is TRBJ2-1; D call uncertain. Per germline, CDR1 SGHVS and CDR2 FQNEAQ. V gave up 2 bases and J gave up 6 bases, with 20 bases separating them. This CDR3 region has 17 residues. CDR3 sequence (DNA): TGTGCCAGCAGCTTATTCGCGTACAACCCCGCAGGCAATGAGCAGTTCTTC. Translation: CASSLFAYNPAGNEQFF.

This clone has more than one count but fewer than ten. This chain uses TRBV28 with TRBJ1-3, with 7 positions matching TRBD1. Trimming removed 6 bases from V and 4 bases from J; junction bases left unmatched: 9. The germline V gene encodes CDR1 MDHEN and CDR2 SYDVKM. The CDR3 totals 15 residues. CDR3 coding DNA: TGTGCCAGCAGCCGGGACAGCCGGTGGGGAAACACCATATATTTT. Its translation: CASSRDSRWGNTIYF.

The chain is built from TRBV12-5 and TRBJ1-2, with D possibly matching TRBD1 (6 bases). Germline CDR1 reads LGHNT; CDR2 reads FRNRAP. V gave up 5 bases and J gave up 8 bases, with 12 bases separating them. CDR3 length: 12 residues. The CDR3 protein is CASGQGLDGYTF. DNA for the CDR3: TGTGCTAGTGGTCAGGGGTTAGACGGCTACACCTTC.

The genes are TRBV19 and TRBJ1-1; 10 bases are shared with TRBD1. The CDR3 is 15 amino acids. Unmatched junction bases numbered 8, after V lost 7 bases and J lost 3 bases. The germline V gene has CDR1 LNHDA and CDR2 SQIVND (reference sequence). Here the CDR3 reads CASNRDRGGHTEAFF. For the CDR3, the DNA is TGTGCCAGTAACCGGGACAGGGGAGGGCACACTGAAGCTTTCTTT. Together with reference TRBV19 and TRBJ1-1, the CDR3 gives the full variable domain: DGGITQSPKYLFRKEGQNVTLSCEQNLNHDAMYWYRQDPGQGLRLIYYSQIVNDFQKGDIAEGYSVSREKKESFPLTVTSAQKNPTAFYLCASNRDRGGHTEAFFGQGTRLTVV.

This clone was counted between two and nine times. The chain is built from TRBV29-1 and TRBJ1-1; D is undetermined. The V gene's germline CDR1 is SQVTM and CDR2 ANQGSEA. This CDR3 has 12 amino acids. With 3 bases removed from V and 0 bases from J, the gap between germline ends came to 5 bases. The CDR3 nucleotides read TGCAGCGTTGACACATTGAACACTGAAGCTTTCTTT. This translates into CSVDTLNTEAFF.

Remarks on this clone: In the same sample, other DNA sequences code for this CDR3. V gene TRBV25-1 combines with J gene TRBJ2-1; TRBD2 is a possible D gene (5 bases). This CDR3 has 11 residues. V gave up 6 bases and J gave up 6 bases, with 6 bases separating them. CDR1 is MGHDK, CDR2 SYGVNS, per germline. The CDR3 loop reads CASSRGNEQFF. The CDR3 bases are TGTGCCAGCAGCCGGGGCAATGAGCAGTTCTTC. Full variable domain (remainder filled in from reference TRBV25-1 and TRBJ2-1): EADIYQTPRYLVIGTGKKITLECSQTMGHDKMYWYQQDPGMELHLIHYSYGVNSTEKGDLSSESTVSRIRTEHFPLTLESARPSHTSQYLCASSRGNEQFFGPGTRLTVL.

The rearrangement uses TRBV9 and TRBJ1-2; TRBD1 might be the D (6 bases). The CDR3 runs 15 residues. CDR1 is SGDLS and CDR2 is YYNGEE in the germline V gene. Trimming removed 0 bases at V and 3 bases at J, with 12 bases between. The CDR3 sequence: CASSVAWTVDYGYTF. Written as DNA, the CDR3 is TGTGCCAGCAGCGTAGCTTGGACAGTTGACTATGGCTACACCTTC.

The chain has TRBV28 and TRBJ1-1; 7 bases align to TRBD1. CDR3 length: 13 amino acids. V trimming: 4 bases; J trimming: 7 bases; junction bases outside the gene matches: 6. In germline, CDR1 is MDHEN, CDR2 SYDVKM. CDR3 DNA: TGTGCCAGCAGTTGGGGACAGTATGATGAAGCTTTCTTT. This translates into CASSWGQYDEAFF.

CDR3 region: CAIRTASGGETQYF. The CDR3 nucleotides read TGTGCCATCAGGACGGCGTCCGGGGGGGAGACCCAGTACTTC. The rearrangement links TRBV10-3 to TRBJ2-5; 7 nucleotides line up with TRBD2. CDR3 length: 14 amino acids. Trimming took 6 bases from V and 5 from J; bases not matched to a gene: 9. From germline, CDR1 is ENHRY and CDR2 SYGVKD.